The 27 T cell receptor beta chains listed next were all sequenced from one sample in a study of Graves' ophthalmopathy and Graves' hyperthyroidism. The sequenced template was RNA, covering the TCR beta CDR3 region. After a first-round RT-PCR with HTBI primers, a second-round multiplex PCR was run. TCRdb re-called the multiplex PCR reads through MiXCR, storing one row per CDR3 protein. The table includes approximately 640,000 distinct CDR3 sequences, about 41% detected once. Sequences were obtained from peripheral blood. These receptors came from an adult man with Graves' ophthalmopathy.

About this clonotype itself: A single base separates this from a much larger clone, so it may be a read error. The chain has TRBV14 and TRBJ2-5; 15 bases agree with TRBD2. V dropped 1 base and J dropped 4; count of bases not matched to a gene: 7. The CDR3 runs 18 residues. CDR1 and CDR2 from the germline V gene are SGHDN and FVKESK. The CDR3 region is CASSQVRTSGGARETQYF. CDR3 coding DNA: TGTGCCAGCAGCCAAGTCCGGACTAGCGGGGGGGCCCGAGAGACCCAGTACTTC.

This clonotype was seen at least ten times. The chain is built from TRBV6-1 and TRBJ1-5, with D hard to call. The CDR3 has 15 amino acids. The germline V gene has CDR1 MNHNS and CDR2 SASEGT. Deletions cut 5 bases from V and 7 bases from J, with 18 bases between. The CDR3 DNA is TGTGCCAGCAGTTGGCCGAGTAGGACGAGCCAGCCCCAGCATTTT. This encodes CASSWPSRTSQPQHF.

The table lists this clonotype with many counts. V gene TRBV10-3 combines with J gene TRBJ2-7, with 14 bases that match TRBD2. Germline CDR1 reads ENHRY; CDR2 reads SYGVKD. The CDR3 is 15 amino acids. V lost 0 bases and J lost 6; bases outside the gene matches: 1. This CDR3 reads CAISESGLAGVEQYF. DNA of the CDR3: TGTGCCATCAGTGAGTCGGGACTAGCGGGAGTCGAGCAGTACTTC.

Remarks on this clonotype: An end of the junction differs from the germline gene, which may be a read error. This chain uses TRBV7-9 with TRBJ2-5; no clear D. CDR3 length: 8 amino acids. Germline V gene data show CDR1 as SEHNR and CDR2 as FQNEAQ (reference sequence). The CDR3 DNA is TGTGCCAGCAGCTTAAATCCGTTC. As protein: CASSLNPF.

This clonotype was found many times. The chain couples TRBV10-3 to TRBJ1-6; 9 nucleotides line up with TRBD1. There are 17 residues in the CDR3. The ends lost 2 bases at V and 10 bases at J; junction bases unmatched: 12. Per germline, CDR1 ENHRY and CDR2 SYGVKD. The DNA of the CDR3 is TGTGCCATCAGTGAGGGGCGGACAGGGGTTTACGGATCACCCCTCCACTTT. As protein: CAISEGRTGVYGSPLHF.

This clonotype was picked up many times. V usage is TRBV10-3 and J usage is TRBJ2-7; D might be TRBD1 (5 bases). V dropped 1 base and J dropped 7 bases, with 20 bases sitting between them. The CDR3 sequence is 16 residues long. Germline lookup yields CDR1 ENHRY and CDR2 SYGVKD. The CDR3 DNA reads as TGTGCCATCAGTGAGTACGCTGGGATAGCAGGGCGGGAGCAGTACTTC. Encoded protein: CAISEYAGIAGREQYF.

There are many counts of this clonotype. V and J are TRBV4-1 and TRBJ2-6; D is uncertain. The V gene's germline CDR1 is MGHRA and CDR2 YSYEKL. This CDR3 is built from 17 residues. V was cut by 0 bases and J by 7 bases, with 16 bases left in between. CDR3 nucleotide sequence: TGCGCCAGCAGCCAAGAATATCGGGCCACACACGCCAACGTCCTGACTTTC. As protein: CASSQEYRATHANVLTF.

Concerning this clonotype itself: This may arise from a read error, as a much more abundant clone is one base away. The CDR3 DNA reads as TGCGCCAGCAGCCAATCCGGGACTGAAGCTTTCTTT. Its translation: CASSQSGTEAFF. This chain links TRBV4-1 with TRBJ1-1; D not certain. Germline assignment: CDR1 MGHRA and CDR2 YSYEKL. This CDR3 is 12 amino acids long. V lost 2 bases, J lost 5 bases, and 6 bases lay in between.

The count of this clonotype is one. V is TRBV7-2 and J is TRBJ2-5, with 7 bases lining up with TRBD2. This CDR3 spans 12 amino acids. Germline V gene lookup returns CDR1 SGHTA and CDR2 FQGNSA. The CDR3 DNA reads TGTGCTAGAGGGGAGGGAGGGGAGACCCAGTACTTC. Protein sequence: CARGEGGETQYF.

The chain links TRBV7-9 to TRBJ2-2; D uncertain. Germline V lookup: CDR1 SEHNR, CDR2 FQNEAQ (reference sequence). The CDR3 is 15 residues long. The V end lost 5 bases, the J end lost 4 bases, and 14 bases lay between the germline ends. The CDR3, as DNA: TGTGCCAGCAGCGGCCAAGTGAAGGGCACCGGGGAGCTGTTTTTT. Translating gives CASSGQVKGTGELFF.

The chain joins TRBV20-1 to TRBJ1-5, with D possibly TRBD1 on 6 matching bases. Between the trimmed V and J ends, which lost 0 bases and 5 bases, there was a span of 11 bases. The CDR3 is 14 amino acids. Germline V CDR1 and CDR2: DFQATT, SNEGSKA (reference sequence). Here the CDR3 DNA reads TGCAGTGCTAGAGATGGGACACCGGATCAGCCCCAGCATTTT. Amino acids: CSARDGTPDQPQHF.

This clonotype was seen at least ten times. The V call is TRBV29-1, the J call TRBJ1-1; tentatively, D is TRBD1 (6 bases). The CDR3 runs 13 residues. V lost 6 bases and J lost 1, with 12 bases in between. From germline, CDR1 is SQVTM and CDR2 ANQGSEA. The CDR3 nucleotides read TGCAGCGTCCAGGGGTTCGGGAACACTGAAGCTTTCTTT. Translation gives CSVQGFGNTEAFF.

This clonotype was picked up many times. V usage is TRBV6-2 or TRBV6-3 and J usage is TRBJ2-7, with a possible D match to TRBD2 (5 bases). The CDR3 totals 12 residues. Germline loops: CDR1 MNHEY, CDR2 SVGEGT. Trimming pared 7 bases from V and 3 bases from J, leaving 10 bases between. The CDR3 loop reads CASTGSDYEQYF. The DNA for the CDR3 is TGTGCCAGCACGGGTAGCGACTACGAGCAGTACTTC.

A remark on this clonotype: A read error may be the cause here, since a much bigger clone is one base away. The CDR3 DNA sequence: TGTGCCAGCAGCAAAACGGCTAGCCAAGAGTCCCAGTACTTC. Amino acid sequence: CASSKTASQESQYF. The J gene is TRBJ2-5, the V gene TRBV7-3, with D maybe TRBD2 (5 bases). The CDR3 loop spans 14 amino acids. The germline V gene has CDR1 SGHTA and CDR2 FQGTGA.

This clonotype was found once. The chain is built from TRBV9 and TRBJ1-4; no clear D gene. Deletions cut 4 bases from V and 6 bases from J, with 19 bases between. Germline CDR1 and CDR2: SGDLS and YYNGEE. This CDR3 has 16 residues. Here the CDR3 reads CASSKGGLWADEKLFF. The CDR3 nucleotides are TGTGCCAGCAGCAAAGGCGGCCTCTGGGCAGATGAAAAACTGTTTTTT.

On this clonotype itself: One end of the junction does not line up with germline, which may come from a read error. The chain has TRBV7-6 and TRBJ2-5, with 7 bases identical to TRBD1. The germline gives CDR1 SGHVS, CDR2 FNYEAQ. The CDR3 extends over 15 amino acids. The CDR3 coding sequence is TGTGCCAGCAGCTCAGGGACAGCTTTGCAAGAGGCCCAGTACTTC. Protein sequence: CASSSGTALQEAQYF.

This clonotype has just one count. V is TRBV19 and J is TRBJ1-4; D is perhaps TRBD1 (6 bases). CDR1 LNHDA and CDR2 SQIVND come from the germline V gene (reference sequence). The CDR3 consists of 12 residues. Trimming pared 11 bases from V and 7 bases from J, leaving 14 bases between. The CDR3 spells CALGGASEKLFF. The CDR3 coding sequence is TGTGCCCTCGGGGGGGCGAGTGAAAAACTGTTTTTT. Combining the CDR3 with reference TRBV19 and TRBJ1-4 gives the whole variable domain DGGITQSPKYLFRKEGQNVTLSCEQNLNHDAMYWYRQDPGQGLRLIYYSQIVNDFQKGDIAEGYSVSREKKESFPLTVTSAQKNPTAFYLCALGGASEKLFFGSGTQLSVL.

This chain uses TRBV10-2 with TRBJ1-6; no definite D call. The V gene's germline CDR1 is WSHSY and CDR2 SAAADI. CDR3 size: 12 residues. V lost 7 bases and J lost 7, with 8 bases in between. For the CDR3, the DNA is TGCGCCAGCAAGGACCTGAATTCACCCCTCCACTTT. Amino acid sequence: CASKDLNSPLHF.

This clonotype was counted only a few times. The rearrangement uses TRBV2 and TRBJ1-6; D uncertain. The V end lost 10 bases, the J end lost 9 bases, and 19 bases lay between the germline ends. Per the germline V gene, CDR1 is SNHLY and CDR2 is FYNNEI. The CDR3 extends over 14 amino acids. CDR3 sequence (DNA): TGTGCCACCCGCGGGATCTCGGGGAGTTCACCCCTCCACTTT. This translates into CATRGISGSSPLHF.

This clonotype was detected ten times or more. The chain employs TRBV10-3 and TRBJ2-7; D is tentatively TRBD1 or TRBD2 (5 bases each). V was cut by 6 bases and J by 2 bases, with 14 bases left in between. This CDR3 contains 14 residues. Germline CDR1 and CDR2: ENHRY and SYGVKD. The CDR3 DNA reads as TGTGCCATCAGGTCCGGGACGGCAACCTACGAGCAGTACTTC. This translates into CAIRSGTATYEQYF.

Many counts were recorded for this clonotype. This chain links TRBV7-2 with TRBJ2-6; D remains ambiguous. CDR1 is SGHTA and CDR2 is FQGNSA in the germline V gene. The CDR3 is made up of 13 amino acids. Trimming shortened V by 5 bases and J by 3 bases, and 5 bases separated the two germline ends. The DNA for the CDR3 is TGTGCCAGCAGCCCGCGTGGGGCCAACGTCCTGACTTTC. Its translation: CASSPRGANVLTF.

The V call is TRBV19, the J call TRBJ2-7; 9 bases align to TRBD1. Germline V gives CDR1 LNHDA, CDR2 SQIVND (reference sequence). V gave up 5 bases and J gave up 0 bases; unmatched junction bases: 8. The CDR3 runs to 16 residues. CDR3 sequence (DNA): TGTGCCAGTAGTGGGCACAGGGGGCTGATCTCCTACGAGCAGTACTTC. It yields the protein CASSGHRGLISYEQYF.

This clonotype turned up a few times. The genes are TRBV20-1 and TRBJ2-7, with TRBD1 matching over 9 bases. CDR1 is DFQATT, CDR2 SNEGSKA, per germline (reference sequence). The CDR3 length is 14 residues. Germline trimming cut 3 bases from V and 8 bases from J; bases unmatched to any gene: 11. CDR3 coding DNA: TGCAGTGCTAGTCCCCGGGACAGGGCTACGCAGCAGTACTTC. Amino acid sequence: CSASPRDRATQQYF.

This clonotype was recorded at least ten times. The genes are TRBV9 and TRBJ1-3; D remains unclear. With 0 bases removed from V and 0 bases from J, the gap between germline ends came to 10 bases. Germline CDR1 is SGDLS and CDR2 is YYNGEE. The CDR3 is made up of 16 amino acids. Here the CDR3 DNA reads TGTGCCAGCAGCGTAGACCCCGGGCTCTCTGGAAACACCATATATTTT. It yields the protein CASSVDPGLSGNTIYF.

This clonotype was seen repeatedly, ten times or more. The chain couples TRBV7-9 to TRBJ1-2; maybe TRBD1 (5 bases). V lost 5 bases to trimming and J lost 0 bases, with 10 bases between them. This CDR3 is built from 14 residues. Looked up from germline, CDR1 is SEHNR and CDR2 is FQNEAQ (reference sequence). The CDR3 protein is CASSRGQANYGYTF. CDR3 DNA: TGTGCCAGCAGCCGCGGACAAGCTAACTATGGCTACACCTTC.

This chain uses TRBV29-1 with TRBJ1-2, with 10 bases lining up with TRBD1. The CDR3 spans 12 residues. After removal of 8 bases from V and 8 bases from J, the junction contained 8 bases not matched to a gene. Germline-derived CDR1 and CDR2 are SQVTM and ANQGSEA. The CDR3 sequence is CSSPDRGRGYTF. DNA of the CDR3: TGCAGCAGCCCGGACAGGGGGAGAGGCTACACCTTC.

As regards this clonotype: At one end the junction does not follow the germline gene, possibly because of a read error. The genes are TRBV10-3 and TRBJ1-6; TRBD1 might be the D (5 bases). Germline assignment: CDR1 ENHRY and CDR2 SYGVKD. The CDR3 runs to 14 residues. CDR3 residues: CASSGMGHNSPLHF. The CDR3 region has the DNA TGTGCCAGCAGTGGGATGGGACATAATTCACCCCTCCACTTT.